This TCR beta chain came from a study of OX40 agonist ivuxolimab in advanced cancers. Germline CDR1 is WSHSY and CDR2 is SAAADI. The CDR3 has 16 residues. V lost 2 bases, J lost 0 bases, and 3 bases stayed unmatched. Exclusion applied to patients with autoimmune disease history or systemic immunosuppression. This table comes from immunoSEQ multiplex PCR, and its TCRdb copy is limited to in-frame clones, with some not included. Here the sample spans more than 20,000 clones, about 83% being singletons. As concerns this clone: Its antigen remains unknown.

Findings and caveats of the study: The authors also found low normalized T-cell clonal expansion in some nonresponders. Both CD4+ and CD8+ T cell populations in blood had undergone clonal expansion by week 6 at 0.1 to 3.0 mg/kg.

The chain joins TRBV10-2 to TRBJ1-1; 10 bases fit TRBD1. The source material was CD4+ or CD8+ T cells sorted from blood, sampled in a trial of the OX40 agonist ivuxolimab. This clonotype was sampled from an adult with an advanced solid tumor such as melanoma, head and neck, liver or kidney cancer. CDR3 coding DNA: TGCGCCAGCAGTGAGAGGGACAGGGGCCTGAACACTGAAGCTTTCTTT. This gives the protein CASSERDRGLNTEAFF.